This T cell receptor beta chain was sequenced in a study of blood T cells in healthy people across ages. A second PCR of 7 to 11 cycles used a sample-barcoded 5' primer and a J-beta primer mix. TCRdb processed the 5' RACE reads anew with MiXCR; each CDR3 protein has one entry. The table records fewer than 950,000 distinct CDR3 sequences, about 48% of them present only once. On this clonotype: The antigen remains undetermined.

Regarding the study as a whole: PBMCs were not sorted, which prevented a conclusive comparison of naive versus antigen-experienced cells. Donors of long life had a larger count of naive CD4+ cells and greater diversity than aged donors. Investigators treated diversity estimates from one million T cells as underestimates.

Germline CDR1 MGHRA, CDR2 YSYEKL. The junction had 13 bases not matched to a gene; V was cut back by 0 bases and J by 6 bases. The CDR3 covers 19 residues. The sequence came from a man aged 80 or over in good health. Sequenced: blood. The chain joins TRBV4-1 to TRBJ2-7, with TRBD2 matching over 14 bases. The CDR3 loop is CASSQEMGSRTSGRSEQYF. CDR3 nucleotide sequence: TGCGCCAGCAGCCAAGAAATGGGTAGCCGGACTAGCGGGAGGAGCGAGCAGTACTTC.